The subject of this entry is one T cell receptor (beta chain). These data belong to a study of beta chain features in type 1 diabetes. Turning to the study itself: The samples had about 100,000,000 sorted cells examined in all.

With V trimmed by 2 bases and J by 0 bases, 5 bases remained unmatched. CDR1 and CDR2 from the germline V gene are MNHEY and SMNVEV (reference sequence). The CDR3 loop spans 16 amino acids. Sequencing targeted expressed TCRB transcripts, as all isolated RNA had been reverse transcribed. The repertoire was sequenced with immunoSEQ multiplex PCR; TCRdb's copy has only in-frame clones and lacks some. This table has about 330,000 clones, approximately 9.9% appearing once. Sequences were obtained from naive CD4+ T cells from blood. The sequence was obtained from a woman in her twenties or thirties in good health. The J gene is TRBJ2-3, the V gene TRBV27, with 7 positions matching TRBD1. CDR3 DNA: TGTGCCAGCAGTTTAGCCGGGACAGTCAGCACAGATACGCAGTATTTT. Amino acids: CASSLAGTVSTDTQYF.